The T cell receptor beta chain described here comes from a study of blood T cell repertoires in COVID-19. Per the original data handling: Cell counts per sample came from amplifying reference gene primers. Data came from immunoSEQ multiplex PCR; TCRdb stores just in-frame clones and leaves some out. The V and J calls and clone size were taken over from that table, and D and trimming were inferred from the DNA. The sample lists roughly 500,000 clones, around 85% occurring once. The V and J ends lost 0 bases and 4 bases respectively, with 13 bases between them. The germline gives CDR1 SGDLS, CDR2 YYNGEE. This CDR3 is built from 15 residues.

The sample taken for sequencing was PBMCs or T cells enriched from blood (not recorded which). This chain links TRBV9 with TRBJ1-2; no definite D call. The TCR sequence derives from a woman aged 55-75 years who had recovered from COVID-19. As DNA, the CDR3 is TGTGCCAGCAGCGTAGATGTAGGGAGAGGCTATGGCTACACCTTC. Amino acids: CASSVDVGRGYGYTF.